A single sample gave rise to the 18 T cell receptor beta chains below, sequenced in a study of cytomegalovirus exposure and HLA in healthy donors. Vbeta (60) and Jbeta (13) primers were used in the PCR. Assay used: immunoSEQ multiplex PCR; TCRdb lists only in-frame clones, some missing. The sample carries about 130,000 clones, roughly a tenth recorded once. Sequenced: PBMCs. The source of these receptors is a woman between 18 and 30 years old in good health and CMV-seropositive.

This clone has a handful of counts. The chain employs TRBV5-6 and TRBJ2-1; TRBD2 aligns across 11 bases. The V gene end was trimmed by 1 base and the J gene end by 8 bases; junction bases not matched to a gene: 11. CDR3 size: 17 residues. Germline values: CDR1 SGHDT, CDR2 YYEEEE. This chain's CDR3 is CASSLLETSGSFYEQFF. CDR3 in DNA: TGTGCCAGCAGCTTGTTAGAAACTAGCGGGAGTTTCTATGAGCAGTTCTTC.

This clone has a handful of counts. The chain uses TRBV4-1 and TRBJ1-5, with TRBD1 identical over 10 bases. Germline values: CDR1 MGHRA, CDR2 YSYEKL. The V and J ends lost 0 bases and 7 bases, in that order; junction bases with no gene match: 6. CDR3 length: 16 amino acids. The DNA for the CDR3 is TGCGCCAGCAGCCAAGAAGACAGGGGGCGAGGACAGCCCCAGCATTTT. Amino acid sequence: CASSQEDRGRGQPQHF.

The chain combines TRBV4-1 with TRBJ2-1; TRBD1 aligns across 7 bases. The CDR3 totals 18 residues. V gave up 0 bases and J gave up 8 bases; unmatched junction bases: 16. Germline V gene data show CDR1 as MGHRA and CDR2 as YSYEKL. The CDR3 region is CASSQEVPRQGFLDEQFF. The CDR3 region has the DNA TGCGCCAGCAGCCAAGAAGTGCCGCGACAGGGTTTTCTGGATGAGCAGTTCTTC.

This chain connects TRBV29-1 to TRBJ1-2, with TRBD1 matching over 7 bases. Germline assignment: CDR1 SQVTM and CDR2 ANQGSEA. The CDR3 is 13 amino acids. V lost 7 bases, J lost 7 bases, and 12 bases stayed unmatched. The chain's CDR3 is CSAAGGGISGYTF. CDR3 bases: TGCAGCGCTGCGGGAGGGGGCATTAGTGGCTACACCTTC.

This clone was seen a handful of times. This rearrangement joins TRBV27 to TRBJ2-3, with 12 bases identical to TRBD1. From germline, CDR1 is MNHEY and CDR2 SMNVEV (reference sequence). V dropped 3 bases and J dropped 3; count of bases not matched to a gene: 7. This CDR3 is 17 amino acids long. CDR3 sequence reads: CASSFRDRGPRTDTQYF. CDR3 DNA sequence: TGTGCCAGCAGTTTCCGGGACAGGGGGCCTAGAACAGATACGCAGTATTTT.

This clone turned up a few times. The chain combines TRBV6-1 with TRBJ2-5, with 9 bases fitting TRBD2. Germline V CDR1 and CDR2: MNHNS, SASEGT. The CDR3 covers 14 residues. Trimming took 4 bases from V and 4 from J; bases not matched to a gene: 4. The CDR3 DNA reads as TGTGCCAGCAGTGGTTGGCGGGAGGGAGAGACCCAGTACTTC. This sequence encodes CASSGWREGETQYF.

The rearrangement joins TRBV4-2 to TRBJ2-1; D not certain. The CDR3 has 15 amino acids. Per germline, CDR1 LGHNA and CDR2 YNFKEQ. Trimming removed 0 bases at V and 6 bases at J, with 12 bases between. CDR3 nucleotides: TGTGCCAGCAGCCAAGATCGATTAAGCGTCAATGAGCAGTTCTTC. Protein sequence: CASSQDRLSVNEQFF.

The chain employs TRBV2 and TRBJ2-1, with 8 nucleotides matching TRBD2. Germline CDR1 and CDR2: SNHLY and FYNNEI. V lost 1 base to trimming and J lost 4 bases; unmatched junction nucleotides: 9. The CDR3 is 17 residues long. The CDR3 region has the DNA TGTGCCAGCAGTGAAGATGGGGGTAGCGGGATTTACAATGAGCAGTTCTTC. It encodes CASSEDGGSGIYNEQFF.

A single count supports this clone. V and J are TRBV9 and TRBJ2-2; D unresolved. Germline values: CDR1 SGDLS, CDR2 YYNGEE. Trimming stripped 0 bases from V and 2 bases from J, with 8 bases between. This CDR3 has 15 amino acids. CDR3 DNA sequence: TGTGCCAGCAGCGTAGTCGAGTTCAACACCGGGGAGCTGTTTTTT. This codes for CASSVVEFNTGELFF.

J is TRBJ1-2 and V is TRBV18; a weak D match, TRBD1 (6 bases). CDR3 size: 12 residues. V was shortened by 2 bases and J by 10 bases, with 11 bases between the two germline ends. Germline lookup yields CDR1 KGHSH and CDR2 LQKENI. The CDR3, as DNA: TGTGCCAGCTCACCATCTCGGGACATCTACACCTTC. Protein sequence: CASSPSRDIYTF.

The rearrangement links TRBV4-1 to TRBJ2-1, with 10 bases that match TRBD2. The CDR3 consists of 16 residues. V trimming: 3 bases; J trimming: 8 bases; junction bases outside the gene matches: 10. From germline, CDR1 is MGHRA and CDR2 YSYEKL. CDR3 sequence: CASSHTPSGGADEQFF. CDR3 coding DNA: TGCGCCAGCAGCCATACTCCTAGCGGGGGTGCGGATGAGCAGTTCTTC.

The CDR3, as DNA: TGTGCCAGTAGTATTCTAGGGGGCCCCTCCTACGAGCAGTACTTC. It yields the protein CASSILGGPSYEQYF. The J gene is TRBJ2-7, the V gene TRBV19; 7 bases match TRBD1. The CDR3 covers 15 residues. In germline, CDR1 is LNHDA, CDR2 SQIVND (reference sequence). V was clipped by 3 bases and J by 0 bases; unmatched bases: 5.

The chain couples TRBV18 to TRBJ2-1; 9 nucleotides align to TRBD2. CDR1 KGHSH and CDR2 LQKENI come from the germline V gene. V shed 3 bases, J shed 8 bases, and the junction held 8 bases outside the gene matches. The CDR3 contains 15 residues. The CDR3 DNA follows: TGTGCCAGCTCACCCACGGCGGGAGGGCTCTATGAGCAGTTCTTC. This encodes CASSPTAGGLYEQFF.

This clone appeared a single time. The CDR3 DNA is TGTGCCAGCAGCTTTTCACAGGGGAAGTCTGGAAACACCATATATTTT. Translation gives CASSFSQGKSGNTIYF. The V gene is TRBV11-3, the J gene TRBJ1-3; 7 positions match TRBD1. With 3 bases clipped from V and 1 base from J, the junction kept 6 bases outside the gene matches. Germline CDR1 SGHNT, CDR2 YENEEA. The CDR3 has 16 amino acids.

The chain joins TRBV6-1 to TRBJ2-4, with D possibly TRBD1 on 6 matching bases. The V gene lost 8 bases and the J gene lost 2 bases, with 10 bases spanning the gap. Germline lookup yields CDR1 MNHNS and CDR2 SASEGT. The CDR3 runs to 13 residues. The CDR3 is CASQGYTKNIQYF. CDR3 DNA sequence: TGTGCCAGCCAGGGGTATACCAAAAACATTCAGTACTTC.

The V and J genes are TRBV25-1 and TRBJ1-1; D not certain. The CDR3 runs 11 residues. Germline V gene lookup returns CDR1 MGHDK and CDR2 SYGVNS. V shed 6 bases and J shed 6 bases, with 8 bases lying between them. CDR3 DNA: TGTGCCAGCAGGGAAGCGTCTGAAGCTTTCTTT. Its translation: CASREASEAFF.

Concerning this clone itself: The same CDR3 is also encoded by other DNA sequences in this sample. This chain joins TRBV5-6 and TRBJ2-7; maybe TRBD2 (6 bases). The CDR3 has 14 amino acids. V gave up 3 bases and J gave up 5 bases, with 15 bases separating them. CDR1 and CDR2 (germline): SGHDT, YYEEEE. The DNA for the CDR3 is TGTGCCAGCAGCTCTCTCCTAGCGATCGACGAGCAGTACTTC. This gives the protein CASSSLLAIDEQYF.

The rearrangement joins TRBV2 to TRBJ2-7, with D possibly being TRBD2 (6 bases). This CDR3 spans 13 amino acids. In germline, CDR1 is SNHLY, CDR2 FYNNEI. Trimming took 4 bases from V and 4 from J, leaving 11 bases between them. The CDR3 DNA is TGTGCCAGCAGTGTCGTTCGGGGGTACGAGCAGTACTTC. As protein: CASSVVRGYEQYF.